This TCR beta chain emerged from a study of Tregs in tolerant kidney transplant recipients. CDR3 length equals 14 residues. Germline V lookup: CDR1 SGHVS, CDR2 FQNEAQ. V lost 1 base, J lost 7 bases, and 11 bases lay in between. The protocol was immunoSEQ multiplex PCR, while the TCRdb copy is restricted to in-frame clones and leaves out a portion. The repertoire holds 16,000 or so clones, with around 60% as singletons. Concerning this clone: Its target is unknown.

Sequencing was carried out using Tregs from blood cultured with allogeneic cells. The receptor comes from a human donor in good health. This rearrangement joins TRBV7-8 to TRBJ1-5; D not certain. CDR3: CASSLGIGLQPQHF. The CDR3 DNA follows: TGTGCCAGCAGCTTAGGGATAGGGTTGCAGCCCCAGCATTTT.